The sequence of this T cell receptor (beta chain) was determined in a study of T cells after yellow fever vaccination. In its sample, this clonotype was seen once. TCRdb ran MiXCR on the 5' RACE reads and lists one entry per CDR3 protein. The data hold about 340,000 distinct CDR3 sequences, with around 12% observed a single time. The clonotype comes from a man younger than 35 who received the YFV17D yellow fever vaccine. This sample comprised CD4+ T cells sorted from PBMCs, obtained 15 days after the yellow fever booster vaccination.

CDR3 in DNA: TGTGCCAGCAGTTTGGGACAGGGGACCCAAGAGACCCAGTACTTC. This sequence encodes CASSLGQGTQETQYF. This chain joins TRBV12-3 or TRBV12-4 and TRBJ2-5; 10 bases line up with TRBD1. The J segment lost 1 base and the V segment lost 3 bases, leaving 2 bases of the junction unmatched. The CDR3 loop spans 15 amino acids.